The 15 T cell receptor beta chains below all came from one sample that was sequenced in a study of OX40 agonist ivuxolimab in advanced cancers. Sequenced by immunoSEQ multiplex PCR; TCRdb stores in-frame clones only, minus some. The sample records over 150,000 clones, approximately 94% being singletons. The sample consisted of CD4+ or CD8+ T cells sorted from blood, taken in a trial of the OX40 agonist ivuxolimab. The receptors shown here come from an adult with an advanced solid tumor such as melanoma, head and neck, liver or kidney cancer.

The rearrangement joins TRBV27 to TRBJ2-1; 10 bases fit TRBD2. Germline V lookup: CDR1 MNHEY, CDR2 SMNVEV (reference sequence). This CDR3 spans 15 amino acids. The ends lost 4 bases at V and 5 bases at J; junction bases unmatched: 5. DNA for the CDR3: TGTGCCAGCAGTTATCGACTAGCGGGTAACAATGAGCAGTTCTTC. Amino acid sequence: CASSYRLAGNNEQFF.

V usage is TRBV7-6 and J usage is TRBJ2-1, with 11 bases matching TRBD2. Trimming removed 4 bases from V and 6 bases from J; junction bases left unmatched: 2. The CDR3 length is 14 residues. Germline assignment: CDR1 SGHVS and CDR2 FNYEAQ. CDR3 coding DNA: TGTGCCAGCAGCTCAGGGACTAGCGGCAATGAGCAGTTCTTC. This gives the protein CASSSGTSGNEQFF.

This chain links TRBV19 with TRBJ2-2, with D possibly TRBD1 on 5 matching bases. Germline CDR1 LNHDA, CDR2 SQIVND (reference sequence). With 6 bases removed from V and 4 bases from J, the gap between germline ends came to 18 bases. The CDR3 runs to 16 residues. Here the CDR3 reads CASSRSQGWSTGELFF. Here the CDR3 DNA reads TGTGCCAGTAGCCGGTCTCAGGGCTGGTCCACCGGGGAGCTGTTTTTT.

The chain carries TRBV18 and TRBJ2-5; 7 nucleotides agree with TRBD1. Germline CDR1 KGHSH, CDR2 LQKENI. The CDR3 totals 15 residues. The V segment lost 4 bases and the J segment 1 base; nucleotides outside the gene matches: 6. CDR3 loop: CASSHTGQSQETQYF. CDR3 bases: TGTGCCAGCTCACACACGGGACAGTCCCAAGAGACCCAGTACTTC.

Points on this clone: Its ends do not fully match the called genes, so a read error is possible. Here the CDR3 reads CAIESGAGYGQYF. CDR3 coding DNA: TGTGCCATCGAGTCTGGGGCAGGCTACGGGCAGTACTTC. The genes are TRBV10-3 and TRBJ2-7; possibly TRBD1 for D (5 bases). The CDR3 covers 13 residues. The germline CDR1 and CDR2 sequences are ENHRY and SYGVKD.

The CDR3 DNA sequence: TGTGCCTGGAGTGTGTATGGGACAGGGTGGAGGTACGAGCAGTACTTC. Amino acids: CAWSVYGTGWRYEQYF. J is TRBJ2-7 and V is TRBV30; 9 bases agree with TRBD1. V was pared by 0 bases and J by 4 bases, with 10 bases of the junction left unmatched. Germline lookup yields CDR1 GTSNPN and CDR2 SVGIG (reference sequence). This CDR3 is 16 amino acids long. The variable domain in full, with the rest retrieved from reference TRBV30 and TRBJ2-7, is SQTIHQWPATLVQPVGSPLSLECTVEGTSNPNLYWYRQAAGRGLQLLFYSVGIGQISSEVPQNLSASRPQDRQFILSSKKLLLSDSGFYLCAWSVYGTGWRYEQYFGPGTRLTVT.

The chain links TRBV6-1 to TRBJ1-4; maybe TRBD1 (5 bases). Trimming shortened V by 8 bases and J by 7 bases, and 17 bases separated the two germline ends. CDR1 MNHNS and CDR2 SASEGT come from the germline V gene. The CDR3 loop spans 14 amino acids. CDR3 residues: CASCLGGEGEKLFF. CDR3 coding DNA: TGTGCCAGCTGCCTTGGGGGGGAGGGTGAAAAACTGTTTTTT.

The chain links TRBV7-2 to TRBJ2-7, with a tentative D call TRBD2 (5 bases). The CDR3 contains 12 residues. Germline loops: CDR1 SGHTA, CDR2 FQGNSA. Deletions cut 4 bases from V and 4 bases from J, with 8 bases between. The CDR3 nucleotides read TGTGCCAGCAGCTCCCAGCGGTACGAGCAGTACTTC. Translating gives CASSSQRYEQYF.

The rearrangement uses TRBV21-1 and TRBJ2-7; TRBD2, the D gene given by the table, was not confirmed from the DNA. TRBV21-1 is a pseudogene. The CDR3 spans 17 residues. CDR3 DNA sequence: TGTGCCAGCACCCGACCCGGGACGGAGGGAGCGCGAGGCGAGCAGTACTTC. The encoded protein is CASTRPGTEGARGEQYF.

V gene TRBV15 combines with J gene TRBJ2-7, with D hard to call. CDR1 LNHNV and CDR2 YYDKDF come from the germline V gene (reference sequence). The CDR3 has 13 residues. Deletions cut 1 base from V and 3 bases from J, with 7 bases between. The CDR3 sequence: CATSRGANYEQYF. The CDR3 bases are TGTGCCACCAGCAGAGGAGCAAACTACGAGCAGTACTTC.

This clone was detected only once. This chain joins TRBV7-2 and TRBJ1-2; tentative D call: TRBD1 (5 bases). This CDR3 contains 15 residues. V was trimmed by 1 base and J by 2 bases, leaving 11 bases between them. Germline CDR1 is SGHTA and CDR2 is FQGNSA. The CDR3 DNA reads TGTGCCAGCAGCTTAGGGCAGGGCCTAAACTATGGCTACACCTTC. Amino acids: CASSLGQGLNYGYTF.

This clone is a singleton in its sample. The CDR3 sequence: CASSVQFGAYEQYF. CDR3 nucleotide sequence: TGTGCCAGCAGCGTACAGTTCGGAGCCTACGAGCAGTACTTC. This chain connects TRBV9 to TRBJ2-7, with D hard to call. Germline loops: CDR1 SGDLS, CDR2 YYNGEE. There are 14 residues in the CDR3. The ends were cut back, 1 base at V and 2 bases at J, with 10 bases in the middle.

This clone appeared a few times. The junction shows a germline mismatch at one end, possibly a read error. The rearrangement links TRBV6-5 to TRBJ1-1; 8 positions agree with TRBD1. The V gene's germline CDR1 is MNHEY and CDR2 SVGAGI. The CDR3 sequence is 15 residues long. The CDR3 bases are TGTGCCAGCAGTTCACCGGGACAGGTGAACATTGAAGCTTTCTTT. Its translation: CASSSPGQVNIEAFF.

This clone was observed a single time. The chain couples TRBV11-2 to TRBJ2-1; 11 bases match TRBD2. Germline CDR1 and CDR2: SGHAT and FQNNGV. The CDR3 runs to 18 residues. V shed 5 bases and J 0 bases; nucleotides not matched to a gene: 9. The CDR3 DNA reads as TGTGCCAGCAGCACCTGGACTAGCGGGTCTAGCTCCTACAATGAGCAGTTCTTC. This encodes CASSTWTSGSSSYNEQFF.

The chain couples TRBV4-1 to TRBJ2-3, with 7 bases identical to TRBD2. V shed 3 bases, J shed 8 bases, and the junction held 20 bases outside the gene matches. The germline gives CDR1 MGHRA, CDR2 YSYEKL. The CDR3 consists of 18 residues. The CDR3 loop reads CASSHREGREALRGTQYF. The DNA of the CDR3 is TGCGCCAGCAGCCATCGAGAGGGACGGGAGGCCCTCCGGGGTACGCAGTATTTT.